These 30 T cell receptor beta chains originate from one sample sequenced in a study of blood T cell repertoires in COVID-19. Clones were read by immunoSEQ multiplex PCR, and TCRdb kept only the in-frame ones, dropping some. The sample carries tens of thousands of clones, 75% to 90% recorded once. Sequencing input: peripheral blood. The receptors stem from a man in his forties with COVID-19, enrolled during active disease.

This clone was counted only a few times. V is TRBV2 and J is TRBJ1-1; 7 nucleotides match TRBD1. The CDR3 totals 13 residues. The V gene's germline CDR1 is SNHLY and CDR2 FYNNEI. The V gene end was trimmed by 8 bases and the J gene end by 3 bases; junction bases not matched to a gene: 6. CDR3 amino acids: CASGQAEDTEAFF. The CDR3 DNA sequence: TGTGCCAGCGGACAGGCTGAAGACACTGAAGCTTTCTTT.

The chain combines TRBV6-2 or TRBV6-3 with TRBJ2-3; D remains unclear. Germline V gene data show CDR1 as MNHEY and CDR2 as SVGEGT. Deletions cut 7 bases from V and 2 bases from J, with 10 bases between. The CDR3 runs to 13 residues. The CDR3 region has the DNA TGTGCCAGCAACCCCCAGAACACAGATACGCAGTATTTT. Its translation is CASNPQNTDTQYF.

The chain carries TRBV6-5 and TRBJ2-3, with 10 bases matching TRBD2. V lost 7 bases, J lost 4 bases, and 8 bases stayed unmatched. The CDR3 loop spans 15 amino acids. Germline CDR1 is MNHEY and CDR2 is SVGAGI. CDR3 sequence: CASTGPSGGADTQYF. The CDR3 DNA reads TGTGCCAGCACCGGACCTAGCGGGGGAGCAGATACGCAGTATTTT.

The chain employs TRBV11-2 and TRBJ2-7; a possible D gene is TRBD2 (7 bases). The CDR3 spans 14 residues. Germline V CDR1 and CDR2: SGHAT, FQNNGV. Between the trimmed V and J ends, which lost 3 bases and 4 bases, there was a span of 13 bases. In DNA, the CDR3 is TGTGCCAGCAGCTTCGGGGGGCTAGTGTACGAGCAGTACTTC. It yields the protein CASSFGGLVYEQYF.

This clone was observed a single time. The rearrangement links TRBV27 to TRBJ1-2, with a possible D match to TRBD1 (5 bases). Trimming cost V 5 bases and J 0 bases, with 13 bases left between them. The CDR3 contains 15 residues. The germline CDR1 and CDR2 sequences are MNHEY and SMNVEV (reference sequence). This CDR3 is CASSPHRQSNYGYTF. In nucleotides, the CDR3 is TGTGCCAGCAGTCCTCACCGACAGTCTAACTATGGCTACACCTTC.

V and J are TRBV3-1 (or the pseudogene TRBV3-2) and TRBJ2-2, with D possibly being TRBD1 (5 bases). The V end was cut by 6 bases, the J end by 0 bases, with 14 bases between. The CDR3 sequence is 16 residues long. The germline V gene has CDR1 LGHDT and CDR2 YNNKEL (reference sequence). DNA of the CDR3: TGTGCCAGCAGTCCCAGGGTGGGGTCGAACACCGGGGAGCTGTTTTTT. Translating it yields CASSPRVGSNTGELFF.

The chain carries TRBV27 and TRBJ1-4; 7 nucleotides match TRBD1. J was trimmed by 0 bases and V by 1 base; bases with no gene match: 5. This CDR3 comprises 17 residues. In germline, CDR1 is MNHEY, CDR2 SMNVEV (reference sequence). This CDR3 reads CASSLFTTGATNEKLFF. Written as DNA, the CDR3 is TGTGCCAGCAGTTTATTCACTACAGGGGCAACTAATGAAAAACTGTTTTTT.

V and J are TRBV5-1 and TRBJ2-5, with D perhaps matching TRBD2 (5 bases). Deletions cut 0 bases from V and 0 bases from J, with 21 bases between. The CDR3 runs to 19 residues. Germline loops: CDR1 SGHRS, CDR2 YFSETQ. CDR3 loop: CASSLAGGSGQSYQETQYF. The CDR3, as DNA: TGCGCCAGCAGCTTGGCCGGAGGTTCGGGCCAGTCGTACCAAGAGACCCAGTACTTC.

A single count supports this clone. Here the CDR3 reads CASSSKGAPNTGELFF. The DNA of the CDR3 is TGCGCCAGCAGCTCAAAGGGGGCCCCGAACACCGGGGAGCTGTTTTTT. This chain uses TRBV5-1 with TRBJ2-2, with 7 bases that match TRBD1. Germline V CDR1 and CDR2: SGHRS, YFSETQ. Germline trimming cut 3 bases from V and 0 bases from J; bases unmatched to any gene: 5. The CDR3 totals 16 residues.

V gene TRBV3-1 (or the pseudogene TRBV3-2) combines with J gene TRBJ2-3; D unclear. From germline, CDR1 is LGHDT and CDR2 YNNKEL (reference sequence). Trimming left V 0 bases short and J 4 bases short, with 8 bases between. CDR3 size: 14 residues. The CDR3 nucleotides are TGTGCCAGCAGCCAAGAAATAGTCCCAGATACGCAGTATTTT. Its protein is CASSQEIVPDTQYF.

V gene TRBV6-5 combines with J gene TRBJ1-2; D is possibly TRBD1 (5 bases). This CDR3 region has 13 residues. Trimming pared 7 bases from V and 6 bases from J, leaving 15 bases between. The germline CDR1 and CDR2 sequences are MNHEY and SVGAGI. The CDR3 DNA follows: TGTGCCAGCAATTTCTACAGGTCGGATGGCTACACCTTC. Protein: CASNFYRSDGYTF.

V usage is TRBV28 and J usage is TRBJ1-6; D may be TRBD1 (6 bases). The ends were cut back, 10 bases at V and 7 bases at J, with 17 bases in the middle. The CDR3 totals 14 residues. CDR1 and CDR2 from the germline V gene are MDHEN and SYDVKM. The CDR3 here is CAIAGTQHNSPLHF. CDR3 DNA sequence: TGTGCCATCGCCGGGACACAGCACAATTCACCCCTCCACTTT.

This clone was counted between two and nine times. This chain uses TRBV28 with TRBJ2-7; 10 nucleotides line up with TRBD2. Germline trimming cut 4 bases from V and 4 bases from J; bases unmatched to any gene: 7. CDR3 length: 15 amino acids. Germline V gene lookup returns CDR1 MDHEN and CDR2 SYDVKM. The CDR3 DNA is TGTGCCAGCAGTTCTAGCGGGGGCCTCTTTTACGAGCAGTACTTC. Translating it yields CASSSSGGLFYEQYF.

V usage is TRBV3-1 (or the pseudogene TRBV3-2) and J usage is TRBJ2-7, with D maybe TRBD2 (5 bases). V shed 4 bases and J shed 4 bases, with 11 bases lying between them. Per the germline V gene, CDR1 is LGHDT and CDR2 is YNNKEL (reference sequence). This CDR3 is built from 13 residues. The CDR3 DNA reads as TGTGCCAGCAGCCCGGACTCCCGATACGAGCAGTACTTC. Protein product: CASSPDSRYEQYF.

This clone was counted only a few times. V gene TRBV6-6 combines with J gene TRBJ1-5, with unresolved D. V lost 6 bases and J 4 bases, leaving 7 bases between the germline ends. The CDR3 loop spans 12 amino acids. The germline CDR1 and CDR2 sequences are MNHNY and SVGAGI (reference sequence). CDR3 nucleotide sequence: TGTGCCAGCAGCATAGATAATCAGCCCCAGCATTTT. Protein sequence: CASSIDNQPQHF.

The V call is TRBV7-8, the J call TRBJ2-5, with D perhaps TRBD2 (6 bases). V was trimmed by 4 bases and J by 1 base, leaving 7 bases between them. This CDR3 has 13 amino acids. The germline CDR1 and CDR2 sequences are SGHVS and FQNEAQ. Here the CDR3 reads CASSSGLQETQYF. CDR3 nucleotide sequence: TGTGCCAGCAGCTCGGGACTCCAAGAGACCCAGTACTTC.

This rearrangement joins TRBV5-1 to TRBJ2-1; D possibly corresponds to TRBD2 (6 bases). Germline CDR1 and CDR2: SGHRS and YFSETQ. V lost 5 bases and J lost 3, with 15 bases in between. The CDR3 has 15 residues. CDR3 sequence reads: CASSKAGPDYNEQFF. CDR3 sequence (DNA): TGCGCCAGCAGTAAAGCGGGTCCAGACTACAATGAGCAGTTCTTC.

This chain uses TRBV10-3 with TRBJ2-1; TRBD2 matches at 11 bases. V lost 9 bases to trimming and J lost 4 bases; unmatched junction nucleotides: 11. This CDR3 comprises 16 residues. CDR1 and CDR2 from the germline V gene are ENHRY and SYGVKD. For the CDR3, the DNA is TGTGCCATGTCCCCTACTACTAGCGGGGGTTACAATGAGCAGTTCTTC. Its protein is CAMSPTTSGGYNEQFF.

This clone was detected once. The chain links TRBV9 to TRBJ1-4; D perhaps matches TRBD1 (5 bases). There are 16 residues in the CDR3. V was clipped by 4 bases and J by 8 bases, with 21 bases between them. Looked up from germline, CDR1 is SGDLS and CDR2 is YYNGEE. In DNA, the CDR3 is TGTGCCAGCAGCAGCCAGCGGGACGGAACACGGGAAAAACTGTTTTTT. This encodes CASSSQRDGTREKLFF.

The rearrangement links TRBV19 to TRBJ1-1; no definite D call. The length of the CDR3 is 16 residues. The germline CDR1 and CDR2 sequences are LNHDA and SQIVND (reference sequence). Trimming stripped 4 bases from V and 4 bases from J, with 19 bases between. CDR3 DNA: TGTGCCAGTAGTAAGTACAGAGGGATTTTGCCCACTGAAGCTTTCTTT. Translation: CASSKYRGILPTEAFF.

The rearrangement uses TRBV5-1 and TRBJ2-5, with 9 positions matching TRBD1. V lost 0 bases to trimming and J lost 0 bases; unmatched junction nucleotides: 3. The CDR3 spans 16 residues. CDR1 and CDR2 from the germline V gene are SGHRS and YFSETQ. The CDR3 sequence is CASSLGDRGYQETQYF. In nucleotides, the CDR3 is TGCGCCAGCAGCTTGGGAGACAGGGGGTACCAAGAGACCCAGTACTTC.

This chain connects TRBV3-1 (or the pseudogene TRBV3-2) to TRBJ2-5, with D perhaps TRBD1 (5 bases). Germline CDR1 is LGHDT and CDR2 is YNNKEL (reference sequence). The V and J ends lost 4 bases and 5 bases respectively, with 8 bases between them. This CDR3 has 12 residues. Here the CDR3 reads CASSLQVETQYF. CDR3 in DNA: TGTGCCAGCAGCCTACAGGTGGAGACCCAGTACTTC.

This clone has just a few counts. The chain combines TRBV12-3 or TRBV12-4 with TRBJ1-6; 8 bases align to TRBD1. Germline trimming cut 6 bases from V and 9 bases from J; bases unmatched to any gene: 4. This CDR3 spans 13 amino acids. The CDR3 here is CASRDREASPLHF. CDR3 nucleotide sequence: TGTGCCAGCAGGGACAGGGAGGCTTCACCCCTCCACTTT.

The chain joins TRBV5-4 to TRBJ2-2, with 7 bases that match TRBD2. The CDR3 covers 15 residues. The germline CDR1 and CDR2 sequences are SGHNT and YYREEE (reference sequence). V shed 2 bases and J 1 base; nucleotides not matched to a gene: 2. In DNA form, the CDR3 reads TGTGCCAGCAGCTTTTCGGGGGGGAACACCGGGGAGCTGTTTTTT. Its translation: CASSFSGGNTGELFF.

The chain recombines TRBV7-9 with TRBJ1-4; TRBD1 matches 7 bases. Germline-derived CDR1 and CDR2 are SEHNR and FQNEAQ (reference sequence). Trimming at V came to 3 bases and at J to 6 bases, leaving 1 base not matched to a gene. The CDR3 loop spans 13 amino acids. The CDR3 spells CASSFDRDEKLFF. The CDR3, as DNA: TGTGCCAGCAGCTTCGACAGGGATGAAAAACTGTTTTTT.

This chain joins TRBV7-9 and TRBJ2-2, with a tentative D call TRBD2 (5 bases). The CDR3 extends over 15 amino acids. Germline CDR1 reads SEHNR; CDR2 reads FQNEAQ (reference sequence). The ends were cut back, 2 bases at V and 4 bases at J, with 11 bases in the middle. Written as DNA, the CDR3 is TGTGCCAGCAGCTTAACCCCCGAGGGCACCGGGGAGCTGTTTTTT. Protein sequence: CASSLTPEGTGELFF.

CDR3 in amino acids: CASSPQGMRGYTF. The CDR3 DNA sequence: TGTGCCAGCAGTCCACAGGGGATGCGGGGCTACACCTTC. The rearrangement uses TRBV6-5 and TRBJ1-2; 7 bases align to TRBD1. With 5 bases clipped from V and 8 bases from J, the junction kept 8 bases outside the gene matches. The length of the CDR3 is 13 residues. CDR1 and CDR2 from the germline V gene are MNHEY and SVGAGI.

This sequence joins TRBV11-3 and TRBJ2-2, with D unresolved. The germline V and J ends were trimmed by 4 bases and 2 bases, with 11 bases remaining between them. The CDR3 is 15 residues long. The germline CDR1 and CDR2 sequences are SGHNT and YENEEA. CDR3 protein: CASSSGSHNTGELFF. CDR3 DNA: TGTGCCAGCAGCTCAGGTTCCCATAACACCGGGGAGCTGTTTTTT.

This chain uses TRBV7-2 with TRBJ1-1; the D is unclear. V was clipped by 3 bases and J by 1 base, with 9 bases between them. CDR1 and CDR2 (germline): SGHTA, FQGNSA. This CDR3 is 14 amino acids long. CDR3 bases: TGTGCCAGCAGCTTTATGGAGGGGAACACTGAAGCTTTCTTT. Translated: CASSFMEGNTEAFF.

A single count supports this clone. The rearrangement joins TRBV6-5 to TRBJ1-1, with D uncertain. The CDR3 totals 14 residues. V lost 0 bases, J lost 2 bases, and 7 bases lay in between. Germline lookup yields CDR1 MNHEY and CDR2 SVGAGI. The DNA of the CDR3 is TGTGCCAGCAGTTACTCGATGCGAAACACTGAAGCTTTCTTT. Amino acids: CASSYSMRNTEAFF.